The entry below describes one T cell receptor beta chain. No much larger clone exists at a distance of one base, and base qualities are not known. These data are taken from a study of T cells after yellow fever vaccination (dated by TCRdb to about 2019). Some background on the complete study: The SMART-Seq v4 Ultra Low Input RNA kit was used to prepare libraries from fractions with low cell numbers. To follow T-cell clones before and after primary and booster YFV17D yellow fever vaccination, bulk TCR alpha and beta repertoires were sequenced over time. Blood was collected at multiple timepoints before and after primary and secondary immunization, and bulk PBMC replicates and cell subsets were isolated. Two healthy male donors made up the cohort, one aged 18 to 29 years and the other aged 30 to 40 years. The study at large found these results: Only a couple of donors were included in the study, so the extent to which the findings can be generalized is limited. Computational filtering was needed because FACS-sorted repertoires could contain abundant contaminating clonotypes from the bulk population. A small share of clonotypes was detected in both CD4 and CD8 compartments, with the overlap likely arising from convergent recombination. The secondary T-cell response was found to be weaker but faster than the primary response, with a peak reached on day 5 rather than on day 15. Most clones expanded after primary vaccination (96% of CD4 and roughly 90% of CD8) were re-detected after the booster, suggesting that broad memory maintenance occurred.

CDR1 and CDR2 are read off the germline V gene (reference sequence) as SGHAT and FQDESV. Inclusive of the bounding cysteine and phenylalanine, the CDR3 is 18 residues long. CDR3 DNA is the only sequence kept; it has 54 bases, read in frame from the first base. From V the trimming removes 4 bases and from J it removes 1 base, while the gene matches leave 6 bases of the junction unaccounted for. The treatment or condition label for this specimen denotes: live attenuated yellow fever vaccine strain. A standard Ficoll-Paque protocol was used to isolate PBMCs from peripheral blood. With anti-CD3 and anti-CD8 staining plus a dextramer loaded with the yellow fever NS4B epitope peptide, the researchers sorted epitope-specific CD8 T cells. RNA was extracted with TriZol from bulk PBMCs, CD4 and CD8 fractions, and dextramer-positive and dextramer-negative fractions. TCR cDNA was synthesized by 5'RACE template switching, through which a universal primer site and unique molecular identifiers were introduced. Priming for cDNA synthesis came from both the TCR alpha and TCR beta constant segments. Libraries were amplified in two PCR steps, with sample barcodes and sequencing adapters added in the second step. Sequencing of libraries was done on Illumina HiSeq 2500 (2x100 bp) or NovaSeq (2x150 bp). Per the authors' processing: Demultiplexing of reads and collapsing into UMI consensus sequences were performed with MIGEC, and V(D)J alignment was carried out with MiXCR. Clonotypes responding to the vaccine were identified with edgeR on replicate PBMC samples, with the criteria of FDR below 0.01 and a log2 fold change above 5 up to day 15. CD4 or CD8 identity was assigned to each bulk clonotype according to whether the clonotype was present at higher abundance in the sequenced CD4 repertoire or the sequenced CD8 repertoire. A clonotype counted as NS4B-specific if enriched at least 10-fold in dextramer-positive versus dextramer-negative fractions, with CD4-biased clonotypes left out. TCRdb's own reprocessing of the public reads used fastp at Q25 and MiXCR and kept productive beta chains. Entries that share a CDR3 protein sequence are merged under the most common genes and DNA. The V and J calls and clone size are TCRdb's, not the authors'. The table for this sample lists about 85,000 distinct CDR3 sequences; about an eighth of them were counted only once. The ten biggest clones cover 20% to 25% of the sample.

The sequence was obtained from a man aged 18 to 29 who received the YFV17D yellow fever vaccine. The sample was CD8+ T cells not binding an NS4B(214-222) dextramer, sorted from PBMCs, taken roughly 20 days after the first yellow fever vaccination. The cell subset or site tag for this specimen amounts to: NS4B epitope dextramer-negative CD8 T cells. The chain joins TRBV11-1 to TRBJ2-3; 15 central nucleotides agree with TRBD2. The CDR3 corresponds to CASSWGLAGGRGTDTQYF. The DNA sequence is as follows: TGTGCCAGCAGCTGGGGACTAGCGGGGGGCAGGGGCACAGATACGCAGTATTTT.